This T cell receptor beta chain was documented in a study of beta chain features in type 1 diabetes. Findings and limits, study-wide: The study found fewer insertions and more deletions at VDJ junctions in type 1 diabetes patients. These data did not resolve whether HLA type affects TCRB rearrangement.

The entirety of the isolated RNA underwent reverse transcription, so expressed TCRB transcripts were sequenced. Only in-frame clones appear in the TCRdb table, and some are missing; sequencing was by immunoSEQ multiplex PCR. The sample lists some 150,000 clones; more than 9% were seen once. This CDR3 has 14 amino acids. CDR1 is MNHEY, CDR2 SVGAGI, per germline. V dropped 6 bases and J dropped 6; count of bases not matched to a gene: 8. To note about this clone: Its antigen is not known.

Input material: naive CD4+ T cells from blood. The receptor was derived from a man between 18 and 29 years old in good health. The V call is TRBV6-5, the J call TRBJ1-5; TRBD1 matches at 7 bases. The CDR3 bases are TGTGCCAGCAGCCGACAGGGCGGTCGTCAGCCCCAGCATTTT. Its translation: CASSRQGGRQPQHF.